The T cell receptor (beta chain) described here comes from a study of regulatory T cells in long-lasting Graves disease. Study-level results: Sharing of public clonotypes was greater in persistent patients (2,741) than in new patients (approximately 940).

Time point given: newly diagnosed GD, antithyroid drugs for less than 3 months. The TCR library used RNA extracted from PBMCs. V lost 1 base to trimming and J lost 8 bases, with 9 bases between them. The CDR3 covers 13 residues. According to the study, TCR beta libraries were built with iRepertoire HTBI primers and CDR3-region Arm-PCR. Using its own MiXCR run on the multiplex PCR reads, TCRdb lists one record per CDR3 protein. The sample consists of about 380,000 distinct CDR3 sequences, about 16% of them appearing once. This clonotype was recorded many times. No antigen is known for it. This sample comprised peripheral blood mononuclear cells (PBMCs), obtained at new diagnosis, from a patient treated with antithyroid drugs. This clonotype was obtained from a female donor with Graves disease. The chain links TRBV12-3 or TRBV12-4 to TRBJ2-1; D is uncertain. The CDR3, as DNA: TGTGCCAGCAGTTTAGAGCGACTCGATGAGCAGTTCTTC. Translated: CASSLERLDEQFF.